This T cell receptor (beta chain) derives from a study of T cell responses to AZD1222 COVID-19 vaccine. Study results and caveats: Without day 14 samples, only post-peak T cell repertoires were studied. Spike-specific TCR breadth rose after two AZD1222 doses, and depth rose as well. Close to half of spike-specific TCRs reportedly recognize unmutated variant regions. White British ancestry dominated among donors, who included more females, and clonal diversity was possibly underestimated.

Points on this clone: Its antigen is as yet unknown.

Assay: immunoSEQ multiplex PCR; the TCRdb copy retains only in-frame clones and omits some. The sample contains 95,000 to 100,000 clones, approximately 90% of which appear only once. Trimming removed 6 bases from V and 4 bases from J, with 12 bases in between. CDR3 length: 13 residues. This TCR was recovered from an adult in good health. V usage is TRBV12-3 or TRBV12-4 and J usage is TRBJ1-1; no reliable D call. The sample here was peripheral blood, taken on day 0 of AZD1222 vaccination. As DNA, the CDR3 is TGTGCCAGCAGCCCCCAGTGGGGCACTGAAGCTTTCTTT. It translates to CASSPQWGTEAFF.